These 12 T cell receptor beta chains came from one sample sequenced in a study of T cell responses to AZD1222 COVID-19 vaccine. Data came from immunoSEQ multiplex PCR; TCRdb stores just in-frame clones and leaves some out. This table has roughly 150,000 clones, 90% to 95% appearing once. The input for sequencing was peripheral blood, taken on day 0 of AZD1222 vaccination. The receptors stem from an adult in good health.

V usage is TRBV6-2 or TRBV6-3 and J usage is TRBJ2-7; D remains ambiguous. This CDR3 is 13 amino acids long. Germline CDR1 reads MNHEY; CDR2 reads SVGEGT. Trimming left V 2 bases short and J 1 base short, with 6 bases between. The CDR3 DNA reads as TGTGCCAGCAGTTACAGTCCTTCCTACGAGCAGTACTTC. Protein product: CASSYSPSYEQYF.

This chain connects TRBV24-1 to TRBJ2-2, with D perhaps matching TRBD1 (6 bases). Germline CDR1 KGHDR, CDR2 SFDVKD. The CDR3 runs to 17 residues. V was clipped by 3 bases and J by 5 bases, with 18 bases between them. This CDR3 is CATSDTQGSERTGELFF. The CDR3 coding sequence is TGTGCCACCAGTGATACACAGGGTTCCGAGCGTACCGGGGAGCTGTTTTTT.

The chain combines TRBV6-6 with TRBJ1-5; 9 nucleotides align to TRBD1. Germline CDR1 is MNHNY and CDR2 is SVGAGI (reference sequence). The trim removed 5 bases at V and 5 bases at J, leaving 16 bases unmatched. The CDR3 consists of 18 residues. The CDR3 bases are TGTGCCAGCAGTCAACAAAGGCCGTTGGGACAGGGAGATCAGCCCCAGCATTTT. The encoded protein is CASSQQRPLGQGDQPQHF.

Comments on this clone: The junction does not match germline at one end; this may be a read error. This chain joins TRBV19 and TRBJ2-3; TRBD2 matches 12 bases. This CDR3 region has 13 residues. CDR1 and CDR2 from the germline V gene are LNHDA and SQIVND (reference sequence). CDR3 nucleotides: TGCGCGACTAGCGGGAGCTTCGCAGATACGCAGTATTTT. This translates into CATSGSFADTQYF. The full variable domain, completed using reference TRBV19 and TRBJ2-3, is DGGITQSPKYLFRKEGQNVTLSCEQNLNHDAMYWYRQDPGQGLRLIYYSQIVNDFQKGDIAEGYSVSREKKESFPLTVTSAQKNPTAFYLCATSGSFADTQYFGPGTRLTVL.

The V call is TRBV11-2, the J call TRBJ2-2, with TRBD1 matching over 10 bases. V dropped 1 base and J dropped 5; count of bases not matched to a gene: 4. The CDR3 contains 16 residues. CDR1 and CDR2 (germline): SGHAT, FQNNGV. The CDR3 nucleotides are TGTGCCAGCAGCTTAGGGGACAGGGGAGTGACCGGGGAGCTGTTTTTT. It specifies CASSLGDRGVTGELFF.

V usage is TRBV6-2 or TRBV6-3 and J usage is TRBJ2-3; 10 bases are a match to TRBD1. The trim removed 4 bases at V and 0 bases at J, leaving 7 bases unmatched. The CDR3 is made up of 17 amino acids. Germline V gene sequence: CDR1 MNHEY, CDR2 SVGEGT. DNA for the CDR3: TGTGCCAGCAGTTCCTACGGACAGGGGGATAGCACAGATACGCAGTATTTT. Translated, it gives CASSSYGQGDSTDTQYF.

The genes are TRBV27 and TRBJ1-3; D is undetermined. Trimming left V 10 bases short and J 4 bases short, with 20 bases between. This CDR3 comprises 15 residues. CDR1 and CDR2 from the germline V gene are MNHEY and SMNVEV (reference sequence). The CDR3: CATRRVGGEGNTIYF. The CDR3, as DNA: TGTGCCACCAGACGTGTGGGAGGCGAAGGAAACACCATATATTTT.

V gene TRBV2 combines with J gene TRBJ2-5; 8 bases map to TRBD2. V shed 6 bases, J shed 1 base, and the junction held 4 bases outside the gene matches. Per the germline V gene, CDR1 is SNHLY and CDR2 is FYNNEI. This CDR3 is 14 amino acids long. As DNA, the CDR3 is TGTGCCAGCAGCCTGACTAGCGTCCAAGAGACCCAGTACTTC. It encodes CASSLTSVQETQYF.

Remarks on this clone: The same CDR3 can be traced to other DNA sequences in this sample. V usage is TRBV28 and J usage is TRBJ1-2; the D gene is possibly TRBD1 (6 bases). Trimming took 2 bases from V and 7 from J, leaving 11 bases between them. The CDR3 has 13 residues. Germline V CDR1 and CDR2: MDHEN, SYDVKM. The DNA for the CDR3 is TGTGCCAGCAGTTTAAGGGGGGCGGGTGGCTACACCTTC. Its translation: CASSLRGAGGYTF.

CDR3 loop: CASMAMGWTEAFF. Here the CDR3 DNA reads TGTGCCAGCATGGCGATGGGTTGGACTGAAGCTTTCTTT. The rearrangement links TRBV28 to TRBJ1-1; no clear D. The V end was cut by 7 bases, the J end by 5 bases, with 14 bases between. CDR3 length: 13 amino acids. Germline V gives CDR1 MDHEN, CDR2 SYDVKM.

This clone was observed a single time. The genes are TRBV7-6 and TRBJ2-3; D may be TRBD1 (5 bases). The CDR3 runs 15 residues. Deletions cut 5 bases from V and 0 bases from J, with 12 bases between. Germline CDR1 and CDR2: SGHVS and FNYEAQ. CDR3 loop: CASSPTAGSTDTQYF. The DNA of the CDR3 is TGTGCCAGCAGCCCGACCGCAGGGAGCACAGATACGCAGTATTTT.

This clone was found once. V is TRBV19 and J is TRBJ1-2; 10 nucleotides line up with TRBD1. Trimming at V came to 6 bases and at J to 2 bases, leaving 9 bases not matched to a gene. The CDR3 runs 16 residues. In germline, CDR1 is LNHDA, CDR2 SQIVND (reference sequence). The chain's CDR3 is CASSPIDRGPNYGYTF. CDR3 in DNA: TGTGCCAGTAGCCCCATCGACAGGGGGCCCAACTATGGCTACACCTTC. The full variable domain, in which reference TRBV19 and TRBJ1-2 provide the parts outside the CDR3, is DGGITQSPKYLFRKEGQNVTLSCEQNLNHDAMYWYRQDPGQGLRLIYYSQIVNDFQKGDIAEGYSVSREKKESFPLTVTSAQKNPTAFYLCASSPIDRGPNYGYTFGSGTRLTVV.